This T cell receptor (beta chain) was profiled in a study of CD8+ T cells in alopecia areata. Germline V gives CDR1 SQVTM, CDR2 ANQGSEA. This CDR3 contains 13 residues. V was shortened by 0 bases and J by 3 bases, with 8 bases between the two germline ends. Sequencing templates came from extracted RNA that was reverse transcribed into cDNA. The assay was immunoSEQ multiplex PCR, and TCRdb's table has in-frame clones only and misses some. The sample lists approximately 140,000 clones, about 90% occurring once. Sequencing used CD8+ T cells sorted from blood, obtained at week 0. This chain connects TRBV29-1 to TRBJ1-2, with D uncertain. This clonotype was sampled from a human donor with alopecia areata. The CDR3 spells CSVEDWDYYGYTF. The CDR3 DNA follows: TGCAGCGTTGAAGATTGGGATTACTATGGCTACACCTTC. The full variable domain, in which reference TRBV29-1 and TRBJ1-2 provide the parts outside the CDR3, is SAVISQKPSRDICQRGTSLTIQCQVDSQVTMMFWYRQQPGQSLTLIATANQGSEATYESGFVIDKFPISRPNLTFSTLTVSNMSPEDSSIYLCSVEDWDYYGYTFGSGTRLTVV.